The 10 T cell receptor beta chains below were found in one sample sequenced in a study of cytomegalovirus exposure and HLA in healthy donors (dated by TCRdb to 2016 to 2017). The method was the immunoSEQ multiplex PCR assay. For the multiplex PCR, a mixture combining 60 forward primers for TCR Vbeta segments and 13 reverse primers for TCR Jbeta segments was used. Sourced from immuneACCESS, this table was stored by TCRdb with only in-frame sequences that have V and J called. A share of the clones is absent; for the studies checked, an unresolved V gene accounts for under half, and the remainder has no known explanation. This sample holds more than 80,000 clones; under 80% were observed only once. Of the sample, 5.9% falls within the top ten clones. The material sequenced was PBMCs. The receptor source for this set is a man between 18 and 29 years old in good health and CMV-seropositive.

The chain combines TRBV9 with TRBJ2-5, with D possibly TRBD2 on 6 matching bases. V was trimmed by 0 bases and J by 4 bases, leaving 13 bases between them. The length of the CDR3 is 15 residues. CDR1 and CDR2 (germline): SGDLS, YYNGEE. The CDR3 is CASSVDGRGGETQYF. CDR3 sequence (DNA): TGTGCCAGCAGCGTAGACGGGAGAGGAGGAGAGACCCAGTACTTC.

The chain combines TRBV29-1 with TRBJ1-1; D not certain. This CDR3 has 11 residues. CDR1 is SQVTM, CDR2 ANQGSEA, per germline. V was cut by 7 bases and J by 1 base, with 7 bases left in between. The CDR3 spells CSERKNTEAFF. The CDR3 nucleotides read TGCAGCGAGCGGAAGAACACTGAAGCTTTCTTT. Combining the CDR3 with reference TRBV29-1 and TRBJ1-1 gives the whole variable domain SAVISQKPSRDICQRGTSLTIQCQVDSQVTMMFWYRQQPGQSLTLIATANQGSEATYESGFVIDKFPISRPNLTFSTLTVSNMSPEDSSIYLCSERKNTEAFFGQGTRLTVV.

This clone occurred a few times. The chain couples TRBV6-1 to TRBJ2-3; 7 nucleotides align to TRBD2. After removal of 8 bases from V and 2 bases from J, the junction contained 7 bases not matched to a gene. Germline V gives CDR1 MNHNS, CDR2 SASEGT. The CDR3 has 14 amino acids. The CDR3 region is CASAGTTLTDTQYF. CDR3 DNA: TGTGCCAGCGCTGGGACTACTCTCACAGATACGCAGTATTTT.

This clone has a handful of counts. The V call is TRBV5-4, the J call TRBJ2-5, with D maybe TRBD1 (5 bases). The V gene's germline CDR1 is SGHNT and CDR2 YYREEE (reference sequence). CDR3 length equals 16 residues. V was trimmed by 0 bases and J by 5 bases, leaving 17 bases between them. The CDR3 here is CASSLADRQGGETQYF. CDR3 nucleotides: TGTGCCAGCAGCTTGGCCGATAGGCAGGGTGGTGAGACCCAGTACTTC.

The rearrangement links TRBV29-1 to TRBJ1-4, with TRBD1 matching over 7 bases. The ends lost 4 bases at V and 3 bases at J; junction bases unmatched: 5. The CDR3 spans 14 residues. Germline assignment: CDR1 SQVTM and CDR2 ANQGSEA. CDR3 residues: CSVGWGQSNEKLFF. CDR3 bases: TGCAGCGTTGGTTGGGGACAGTCTAATGAAAAACTGTTTTTT. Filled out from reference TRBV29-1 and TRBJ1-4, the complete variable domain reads SAVISQKPSRDICQRGTSLTIQCQVDSQVTMMFWYRQQPGQSLTLIATANQGSEATYESGFVIDKFPISRPNLTFSTLTVSNMSPEDSSIYLCSVGWGQSNEKLFFGSGTQLSVL.

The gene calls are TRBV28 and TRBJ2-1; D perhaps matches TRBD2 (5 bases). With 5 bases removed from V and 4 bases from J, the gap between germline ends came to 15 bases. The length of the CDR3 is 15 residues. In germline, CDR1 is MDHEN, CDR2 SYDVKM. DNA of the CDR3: TGTGCCAGCAGTCCAAGGAGGTTTAAATACAATGAGCAGTTCTTC. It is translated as CASSPRRFKYNEQFF.

CDR3: CAISGQGLGTEAFF. Written as DNA, the CDR3 is TGTGCCATCAGCGGACAGGGCTTGGGCACTGAAGCTTTCTTT. V usage is TRBV10-3 and J usage is TRBJ1-1, with 8 positions matching TRBD1. The ends lost 6 bases at V and 4 bases at J; junction bases unmatched: 7. Germline values: CDR1 ENHRY, CDR2 SYGVKD. The CDR3 totals 14 residues.

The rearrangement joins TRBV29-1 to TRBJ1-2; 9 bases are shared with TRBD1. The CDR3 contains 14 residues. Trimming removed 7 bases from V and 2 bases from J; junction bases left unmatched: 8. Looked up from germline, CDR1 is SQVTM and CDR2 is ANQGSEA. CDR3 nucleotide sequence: TGCAGCGCAAAGGACAGGGGCCCGAACTATGGCTACACCTTC. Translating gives CSAKDRGPNYGYTF.

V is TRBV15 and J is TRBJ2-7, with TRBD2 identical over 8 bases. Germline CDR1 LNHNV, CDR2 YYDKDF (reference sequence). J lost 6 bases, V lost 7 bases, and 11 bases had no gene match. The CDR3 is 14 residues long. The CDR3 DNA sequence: TGTGCCACCAAAGCGGCAGCGGGAGATCCCGAGCAGTACTTC. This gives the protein CATKAAAGDPEQYF.

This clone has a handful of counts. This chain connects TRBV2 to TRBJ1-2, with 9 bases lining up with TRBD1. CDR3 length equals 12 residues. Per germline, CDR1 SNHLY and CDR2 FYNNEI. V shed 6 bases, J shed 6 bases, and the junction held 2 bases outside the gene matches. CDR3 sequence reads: CASRQGADGYTF. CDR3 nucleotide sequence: TGTGCCAGCAGACAGGGGGCGGATGGCTACACCTTC.